These 30 T cell receptor beta chains originate from one sample sequenced in a study of T cell responses to AZD1222 COVID-19 vaccine. This table comes from immunoSEQ multiplex PCR, and its TCRdb copy is limited to in-frame clones, with some not included. The data show 110,000 or so clones, under 95% seen once. This specimen was peripheral blood, taken on day 0 of AZD1222 vaccination. These receptors were taken from an adult in good health.

The chain joins TRBV6-5 to TRBJ2-7; 7 bases align to TRBD1. The V gene end was trimmed by 3 bases and the J gene end by 0 bases; junction bases not matched to a gene: 5. The germline CDR1 and CDR2 sequences are MNHEY and SVGAGI. The CDR3 spans 15 residues. The CDR3 loop is CASSYFDRASYEQYF. The CDR3 DNA reads TGTGCCAGCAGTTATTTTGACAGGGCCTCCTACGAGCAGTACTTC.

The chain has TRBV3-1 (or the pseudogene TRBV3-2) and TRBJ2-7; TRBD2 agrees at 9 bases. The germline CDR1 and CDR2 sequences are LGHDT and YNNKEL (reference sequence). The junction had 6 bases not matched to a gene; V was cut back by 3 bases and J by 3 bases. The CDR3 totals 15 residues. The CDR3 DNA follows: TGTGCCAGCAGCCACGCCTTGACTAGCGGCTACGAGCAGTACTTC. Translating gives CASSHALTSGYEQYF.

The rearrangement links TRBV19 to TRBJ1-6; D is perhaps TRBD1 (5 bases). V was cut by 3 bases and J by 6 bases, with 12 bases left in between. The CDR3 contains 15 residues. Germline V gene sequence: CDR1 LNHDA, CDR2 SQIVND (reference sequence). The CDR3 DNA follows: TGTGCCAGTAGTATGTCCGGGGCCACTAATTCACCCCTCCACTTT. This gives the protein CASSMSGATNSPLHF.

V usage is TRBV27 and J usage is TRBJ2-5; 7 bases map to TRBD1. CDR1 is MNHEY, CDR2 SMNVEV, per germline (reference sequence). This CDR3 contains 17 residues. The ends lost 3 bases at V and 5 bases at J; junction bases unmatched: 15. The CDR3 is CASSLTLTGPGQETQYF. CDR3 coding DNA: TGTGCCAGCAGTTTGACCTTGACAGGGCCAGGGCAGGAGACCCAGTACTTC.

In this sample, this clone turned up once. The rearrangement uses TRBV11-2 and TRBJ1-4, with D maybe TRBD1 (5 bases). Germline V lookup: CDR1 SGHAT, CDR2 FQNNGV. The germline V and J ends were trimmed by 5 bases and 5 bases, with 12 bases remaining between them. The CDR3 covers 14 residues. The CDR3 region is CASSQGPRNEKLFF. DNA of the CDR3: TGTGCCAGCAGCCAGGGACCGCGGAATGAAAAACTGTTTTTT.

This chain joins TRBV28 and TRBJ2-3; TRBD2 matches 10 bases. Germline V CDR1 and CDR2: MDHEN, SYDVKM. V dropped 6 bases and J dropped 2; count of bases not matched to a gene: 11. This CDR3 has 17 amino acids. The CDR3: CASSNPYGLADTDTQYF. The CDR3 nucleotides are TGTGCCAGCAGCAACCCGTACGGACTAGCGGACACAGATACGCAGTATTTT.

V and J are TRBV3-1 (or the pseudogene TRBV3-2) and TRBJ2-1; TRBD2 might be the D (5 bases). Trimming took 1 base from V and 9 from J, leaving 10 bases between them. The CDR3 covers 13 residues. Germline values: CDR1 LGHDT, CDR2 YNNKEL (reference sequence). CDR3 protein: CASSQGRQVEQFF. The DNA of the CDR3 is TGTGCCAGCAGCCAAGGGAGGCAGGTTGAGCAGTTCTTC.

The rearrangement joins TRBV7-9 to TRBJ1-2; TRBD1 might be the D (5 bases). V was clipped by 2 bases and J by 8 bases, with 12 bases between them. CDR3 length: 13 residues. CDR1 is SEHNR, CDR2 FQNEAQ, per germline (reference sequence). CDR3 sequence (DNA): TGTGCCAGCAGCTTAAGGGGAGTTGGCGGCTACACCTTC. Its protein product is CASSLRGVGGYTF.

This sequence joins TRBV25-1 and TRBJ2-1; D is unresolved. Trimming cost V 5 bases and J 9 bases, with 11 bases left between them. Germline-derived CDR1 and CDR2 are MGHDK and SYGVNS. The CDR3 sequence is 12 residues long. CDR3 protein: CASSPSPGEQFF. The CDR3 nucleotides are TGTGCCAGCAGTCCTTCCCCGGGTGAGCAGTTCTTC.

This chain connects TRBV30 to TRBJ2-7, with 7 bases that match TRBD2. The trim removed 3 bases at V and 5 bases at J, leaving 4 bases unmatched. Germline V CDR1 and CDR2: GTSNPN, SVGIG (reference sequence). This CDR3 is 12 amino acids long. CDR3 DNA: TGTGCCTGGAGCGCTAGCGGCCACGAGCAGTACTTC. Protein: CAWSASGHEQYF.

V gene TRBV5-4 combines with J gene TRBJ2-2, with 10 bases matching TRBD2. There are 17 residues in the CDR3. J lost 5 bases, V lost 0 bases, and 7 bases had no gene match. In germline, CDR1 is SGHNT, CDR2 YYREEE (reference sequence). The CDR3 region has the DNA TGTGCCAGCAGCTTGGGGCCTAGCGGGAGTTGGACCGGGGAGCTGTTTTTT. Amino acid sequence: CASSLGPSGSWTGELFF.

This clone was picked up one time. This chain connects TRBV6-5 to TRBJ1-1, with D possibly being TRBD1 (6 bases). The V gene lost 2 bases and the J gene lost 6 bases, with 16 bases spanning the gap. CDR3 length: 15 amino acids. Germline CDR1 reads MNHEY; CDR2 reads SVGAGI. This chain's CDR3 is CASSYRLSDRPEAFF. The CDR3 DNA sequence: TGTGCCAGCAGTTACAGATTAAGCGACAGGCCTGAAGCTTTCTTT.

The rearrangement joins TRBV7-8 to TRBJ2-7, with D possibly TRBD1 on 6 matching bases. Trimming left V 1 base short and J 3 bases short, with 13 bases between. CDR1 and CDR2 (germline): SGHVS, FQNEAQ. There are 15 residues in the CDR3. This CDR3 is CASSLVQGRFYEQYF. The CDR3 coding sequence is TGTGCCAGCAGCTTAGTACAGGGAAGGTTCTACGAGCAGTACTTC.

The chain carries TRBV2 and TRBJ2-6; either TRBD1 or TRBD2 may fit D (5 bases each). The germline gives CDR1 SNHLY, CDR2 FYNNEI. V was pared by 10 bases and J by 0 bases, with 10 bases between. The CDR3 runs 14 residues. Here the CDR3 DNA reads TGTGCCATGGGACCCAGCTCTGGGGCCAACGTCCTGACTTTC. This gives the protein CAMGPSSGANVLTF.

CDR3 DNA sequence: TGTGCCAGCAGCGGATCCGGGCTAGCATTGACCGGGGAGCTGTTTTTT. Protein: CASSGSGLALTGELFF. This chain joins TRBV2 and TRBJ2-2; maybe TRBD2 (5 bases). Germline lookup yields CDR1 SNHLY and CDR2 FYNNEI. This CDR3 comprises 16 residues. Deletions cut 6 bases from V and 5 bases from J, with 19 bases between. The variable domain in full, completed from reference TRBV2 and TRBJ2-2, reads EPEVTQTPSHQVTQMGQEVILRCVPISNHLYFYWYRQILGQKVEFLVSFYNNEISEKSEIFDDQFSVERPDGSNFTLKIRSTKLEDSAMYFCASSGSGLALTGELFFGEGSRLTVL.

This clone has a handful of counts. Other DNA sequences in this specimen translate into the identical CDR3. The chain combines TRBV12-3 or TRBV12-4 with TRBJ1-2, with D tentatively TRBD1 (5 bases). The CDR3 extends over 11 amino acids. The V and J ends lost 2 bases and 7 bases respectively, with 5 bases between them. The CDR3 here is CASSLRGGYTF. The CDR3 nucleotides read TGTGCCAGCAGTTTAAGGGGTGGCTACACCTTC.

The V call is TRBV6-6, the J call TRBJ2-3, with 8 bases matching TRBD1. The CDR3 is 15 amino acids. Germline V gene sequence: CDR1 MNHNY, CDR2 SVGAGI (reference sequence). After removal of 4 bases from V and 0 bases from J, the junction contained 3 bases not matched to a gene. The chain's CDR3 is CASSLTGDSTDTQYF. CDR3 DNA sequence: TGTGCCAGCAGTTTGACAGGGGATAGCACAGATACGCAGTATTTT.

The rearrangement links TRBV7-9 to TRBJ2-1; 7 bases map to TRBD1. The CDR3 contains 15 residues. The V gene's germline CDR1 is SEHNR and CDR2 FQNEAQ (reference sequence). The V gene end was trimmed by 8 bases and the J gene end by 4 bases; junction bases not matched to a gene: 11. CDR3 coding DNA: TGTGCCAGCCATACTTCCGGGACAGATTACAATGAGCAGTTCTTC. This gives the protein CASHTSGTDYNEQFF.

The count of this clone is one. This chain connects TRBV18 to TRBJ1-1, with 8 bases fitting TRBD1. The junction had 5 bases not matched to a gene; V was cut back by 2 bases and J by 0 bases. CDR1 is KGHSH, CDR2 LQKENI, per germline. This CDR3 has 16 amino acids. The CDR3 is CASSPRTGNLNTEAFF. The CDR3 DNA reads as TGTGCCAGCTCACCAAGGACAGGGAACTTGAACACTGAAGCTTTCTTT. Supplemented by reference TRBV18 and TRBJ1-1, the full variable domain reads NAGVMQNPRHLVRRRGQEARLRCSPMKGHSHVYWYRQLPEEGLKFMVYLQKENIIDESGMPKERFSAEFPKEGPSILRIQQVVRGDSAAYFCASSPRTGNLNTEAFFGQGTRLTVV.

This sequence joins TRBV7-3 and TRBJ2-1; D gene uncertain. From germline, CDR1 is SGHTA and CDR2 FQGTGA. V dropped 6 bases and J dropped 10 bases, with 19 bases sitting between them. This CDR3 comprises 14 residues. The CDR3 sequence is CASRDGPEGGEQFF. The CDR3 nucleotides read TGTGCCAGCAGAGACGGCCCCGAAGGTGGGGAGCAGTTCTTC.

This chain links TRBV5-5 with TRBJ1-2; D is ambiguous. CDR1 is SGHKS and CDR2 is YYEKEE in the germline V gene (reference sequence). V was clipped by 1 base and J by 5 bases, with 6 bases between them. This CDR3 is built from 12 residues. CDR3 amino acids: CASSLIQYGYTF. The CDR3 DNA is TGTGCCAGCAGCTTGATTCAGTATGGCTACACCTTC.

CDR3 DNA sequence: TGTGCCAGCAGTTTTACGGCCTCTAATTCACCCCTCCACTTT. As protein: CASSFTASNSPLHF. This chain connects TRBV27 to TRBJ1-6; D is ambiguous. The ends were cut back, 3 bases at V and 6 bases at J, with 9 bases in the middle. CDR1 is MNHEY and CDR2 is SMNVEV in the germline V gene (reference sequence). The CDR3 has 14 amino acids.

The chain links TRBV18 to TRBJ1-1; D gene uncertain. This CDR3 is built from 15 residues. Germline CDR1 is KGHSH and CDR2 is LQKENI. The V and J ends lost 0 bases and 5 bases respectively, with 13 bases between them. Here the CDR3 DNA reads TGTGCCAGCTCACCACCCAGGCCGGTTAGGACTGAAGCTTTCTTT. Its protein is CASSPPRPVRTEAFF.

The V gene is TRBV6-2 or TRBV6-3, the J gene TRBJ1-6, with D possibly TRBD1 on 6 matching bases. The CDR3 runs 16 residues. CDR1 and CDR2 (germline): MNHEY, SVGEGT. Between the trimmed V and J ends, which lost 3 bases and 0 bases, there was a span of 9 bases. The CDR3 protein is CASSYTGSSYNSPLHF. In DNA, the CDR3 is TGTGCCAGCAGTTATACAGGGAGCTCCTATAATTCACCCCTCCACTTT.

The chain couples TRBV19 to TRBJ1-4; 7 nucleotides align to TRBD1. J was trimmed by 8 bases and V by 8 bases; bases with no gene match: 17. CDR3 length: 16 residues. CDR1 is LNHDA and CDR2 is SQIVND in the germline V gene (reference sequence). CDR3 amino acids: CASADRVREGKEKLFF. Here the CDR3 DNA reads TGTGCCAGTGCCGACAGGGTCCGGGAGGGTAAAGAAAAACTGTTTTTT.

J is TRBJ2-7 and V is TRBV28; TRBD1 matches at 9 bases. Unmatched junction bases numbered 13, after V lost 7 bases and J lost 6 bases. The germline V gene encodes CDR1 MDHEN and CDR2 SYDVKM. The CDR3 is 15 residues long. The CDR3 loop is CASTNTGGVSSEQYF. CDR3 DNA sequence: TGTGCCAGCACCAACACAGGGGGCGTTAGTAGCGAGCAGTACTTC.

The CDR3 coding sequence is TGCGCCAGCAGTACGATTACTAGCACACGTTCCACAGATACGCAGTATTTT. It specifies CASSTITSTRSTDTQYF. V usage is TRBV10-2 and J usage is TRBJ2-3; TRBD2 is a possible D gene (6 bases). This CDR3 comprises 17 residues. Germline loops: CDR1 WSHSY, CDR2 SAAADI. V shed 5 bases and J shed 2 bases, with 20 bases lying between them.

The chain recombines TRBV5-4 with TRBJ2-2, with D perhaps assigned TRBD1 or TRBD2 (5 bases each). Trimming stripped 0 bases from V and 5 bases from J, with 11 bases between. Germline lookup yields CDR1 SGHNT and CDR2 YYREEE (reference sequence). The CDR3 length is 15 residues. This CDR3 reads CASSLAGTVTGELFF. The CDR3, as DNA: TGTGCCAGCAGCTTGGCCGGGACGGTAACCGGGGAGCTGTTTTTT. Supplemented by reference TRBV5-4 and TRBJ2-2, the full variable domain reads ETGVTQSPTHLIKTRGQQVTLRCSSQSGHNTVSWYQQALGQGPQFIFQYYREEENGRGNFPPRFSGLQFPNYSSELNVNALELDDSALYLCASSLAGTVTGELFFGEGSRLTVL.

V and J are TRBV30 and TRBJ1-4; TRBD1 is a possible D gene (6 bases). V lost 0 bases to trimming and J lost 4 bases, with 24 bases between them. The CDR3 sequence is 19 residues long. From germline, CDR1 is GTSNPN and CDR2 SVGIG (reference sequence). CDR3 coding DNA: TGTGCCTGGAGTGTGGTCCGGAGCTGGGGGCGGACCATTAATGAAAAACTGTTTTTT. It encodes CAWSVVRSWGRTINEKLFF.

The V gene is TRBV6-5, the J gene TRBJ1-5; the match to TRBD1 covers 9 bases. V dropped 6 bases and J dropped 7; count of bases not matched to a gene: 7. In germline, CDR1 is MNHEY, CDR2 SVGAGI. This CDR3 has 14 residues. In nucleotides, the CDR3 is TGTGCCAGCAGCTCGGGACAGGGAGGCCAGCCCCAGCATTTT. Its protein is CASSSGQGGQPQHF.